The 31 T cell receptor beta chains below were found in one sample sequenced in a study of technical replicates of blood from a handful of donors. Some clones are missing from TCRdb's copy, which holds only in-frame ones; the method was immunoSEQ multiplex PCR. The data hold around 84,000 clones, with about 98% observed a single time. The sample comprised T cells isolated from PBMCs. These receptors were collected from a human donor in good health.

The genes are TRBV28 and TRBJ2-2; perhaps TRBD1 as D (6 bases). This CDR3 has 14 amino acids. Germline CDR1 is MDHEN and CDR2 is SYDVKM. Trimming stripped 6 bases from V and 9 bases from J, with 17 bases between. The CDR3 region is CASSRITGTRELFF. CDR3 in DNA: TGTGCCAGCAGCCGAATTACCGGGACACGGGAGCTGTTTTTT.

CDR3 sequence (DNA): TGTGCCAGCAGCTTGGTTTCCGGGGAGCTTTATAATTCACCCCTCCACTTT. Translated, it gives CASSLVSGELYNSPLHF. This chain uses TRBV5-4 with TRBJ1-6; D call uncertain. Trimming removed 0 bases at V and 4 bases at J, with 14 bases between. From germline, CDR1 is SGHNT and CDR2 YYREEE (reference sequence). The CDR3 length is 17 residues.

The V and J genes are TRBV4-1 and TRBJ2-5, with D perhaps TRBD2 (6 bases). CDR1 and CDR2 from the germline V gene are MGHRA and YSYEKL. The V end lost 4 bases, the J end lost 2 bases, and 8 bases lay between the germline ends. This CDR3 is built from 13 residues. This CDR3 reads CASSRTIQETQYF. The CDR3 DNA is TGCGCCAGCAGCCGGACTATTCAAGAGACCCAGTACTTC.

The chain recombines TRBV5-4 with TRBJ2-1, with 12 bases aligning to TRBD2. Per the germline V gene, CDR1 is SGHNT and CDR2 is YYREEE (reference sequence). This CDR3 is 16 amino acids long. V lost 0 bases to trimming and J lost 7 bases; unmatched junction nucleotides: 5. The CDR3: CASSLEGLAGFNEQFF. The CDR3 region has the DNA TGTGCCAGCAGCTTGGAGGGACTAGCGGGTTTTAATGAGCAGTTCTTC.

This chain uses TRBV6-5 with TRBJ1-4; D unresolved. The germline V and J ends were trimmed by 0 bases and 7 bases, with 9 bases remaining between them. CDR3 length: 14 amino acids. In germline, CDR1 is MNHEY, CDR2 SVGAGI. CDR3 coding DNA: TGTGCCAGCAGTTACTCGGGAGCGGGTGAAAAACTGTTTTTT. Its translation: CASSYSGAGEKLFF.

The genes are TRBV29-1 and TRBJ1-2, with 9 nucleotides matching TRBD1. This CDR3 spans 12 amino acids. The germline CDR1 and CDR2 sequences are SQVTM and ANQGSEA. J gave up 4 bases and V 8 bases, and 5 bases lay outside the gene matches. The CDR3 DNA follows: TGCAGCTATCTGGACAGGGGCTATGGCTACACCTTC. Translated: CSYLDRGYGYTF.

This clone is a singleton in its sample. The CDR3 sequence is CASRTSGGARETQYF. CDR3 DNA sequence: TGTGCCAGCAGGACTAGCGGGGGGGCACGGGAGACCCAGTACTTC. The V call is TRBV2, the J call TRBJ2-5, with TRBD2 matching over 14 bases. Germline loops: CDR1 SNHLY, CDR2 FYNNEI. V lost 6 bases and J lost 5; bases outside the gene matches: 5. CDR3 length: 15 amino acids.

The rearrangement joins TRBV9 to TRBJ2-1; TRBD1 is a possible D gene (5 bases). The CDR3 runs 15 residues. V lost 0 bases, J lost 7 bases, and 14 bases lay in between. Germline CDR1 is SGDLS and CDR2 is YYNGEE. CDR3 sequence reads: CASSVGLQGANEQFF. The CDR3 DNA sequence: TGTGCCAGCAGCGTAGGGCTTCAAGGGGCAAATGAGCAGTTCTTC.

The genes are TRBV9 and TRBJ2-3; TRBD2 matches at 14 bases. Germline CDR1 and CDR2: SGDLS and YYNGEE. The J segment lost 0 bases and the V segment lost 3 bases, leaving 6 bases of the junction unmatched. CDR3 length: 18 amino acids. The DNA for the CDR3 is TGTGCCAGCAGCGCCGGGACTAGCGGGGGTTCCAGCACAGATACGCAGTATTTT. Translating gives CASSAGTSGGSSTDTQYF. The full variable domain, completed using reference TRBV9 and TRBJ2-3, is DSGVTQTPKHLITATGQRVTLRCSPRSGDLSVYWYQQSLDQGLQFLIQYYNGEERAKGNILERFSAQQFPDLHSELNLSSLELGDSALYFCASSAGTSGGSSTDTQYFGPGTRLTVL.

This rearrangement joins TRBV27 to TRBJ2-1, with D possibly matching TRBD1 (5 bases). With 4 bases removed from V and 8 bases from J, the gap between germline ends came to 12 bases. CDR1 is MNHEY and CDR2 is SMNVEV in the germline V gene (reference sequence). CDR3 length equals 13 residues. CDR3 nucleotides: TGTGCCAGCAGTTCATCTAACAGGTATGAGCAGTTCTTC. Translating gives CASSSSNRYEQFF.

The rearrangement links TRBV6-1 to TRBJ1-5, with 7 bases that match TRBD1. The CDR3 has 14 residues. The V segment lost 0 bases and the J segment 5 bases; nucleotides outside the gene matches: 1. Germline assignment: CDR1 MNHNS and CDR2 SASEGT. The chain's CDR3 is CASSEAGQDQPQHF. The CDR3 DNA sequence: TGTGCCAGCAGTGAAGCCGGACAGGATCAGCCCCAGCATTTT.

The V and J genes are TRBV5-5 and TRBJ1-6; D gene uncertain. The V end lost 3 bases, the J end lost 2 bases, and 12 bases lay between the germline ends. The V gene's germline CDR1 is SGHKS and CDR2 YYEKEE (reference sequence). This CDR3 has 16 residues. The CDR3 is CASSSREVAYNSPLHF. DNA of the CDR3: TGTGCCAGCAGCTCCCGAGAGGTGGCCTATAATTCACCCCTCCACTTT. Looking up the rest from reference TRBV5-5 and TRBJ1-6 gives the full variable domain: DAGVTQSPTHLIKTRGQQVTLRCSPISGHKSVSWYQQVLGQGPQFIFQYYEKEERGRGNFPDRFSARQFPNYSSELNVNALLLGDSALYLCASSSREVAYNSPLHFGNGTRLTVT.

The V and J genes are TRBV7-8 and TRBJ2-7, with 7 bases that match TRBD1. CDR3 size: 15 residues. The V gene end was trimmed by 2 bases and the J gene end by 3 bases; junction bases not matched to a gene: 7. Per the germline V gene, CDR1 is SGHVS and CDR2 is FQNEAQ. The chain's CDR3 is CASSLSAGGHYEQYF. Here the CDR3 DNA reads TGTGCCAGCAGCTTATCGGCAGGGGGTCACTACGAGCAGTACTTC.

This clone was observed a single time. CDR3 nucleotides: TGTGCCAGCAGCCAAAAGCAGGGTCTATTTAGCTCCTACGAGCAGTACTTC. Translated, it gives CASSQKQGLFSSYEQYF. This chain uses TRBV14 with TRBJ2-7; TRBD1 is a possible D gene (5 bases). Between the trimmed V and J ends, which lost 2 bases and 0 bases, there was a span of 17 bases. This CDR3 spans 17 amino acids. CDR1 and CDR2 from the germline V gene are SGHDN and FVKESK.

The chain carries TRBV11-2 and TRBJ2-5; 7 bases agree with TRBD1. This CDR3 contains 14 residues. The junction had 3 bases not matched to a gene; V was cut back by 1 base and J by 4 bases. The V gene's germline CDR1 is SGHAT and CDR2 FQNNGV. The chain's CDR3 is CASSLAPGGETQYF. Written as DNA, the CDR3 is TGTGCCAGCAGCTTAGCCCCAGGGGGAGAGACCCAGTACTTC.

V usage is TRBV5-1 and J usage is TRBJ2-5, with 12 bases aligning to TRBD2. In germline, CDR1 is SGHRS, CDR2 YFSETQ. This CDR3 is 14 amino acids long. V shed 5 bases and J 3 bases; nucleotides not matched to a gene: 2. The CDR3 region is CASRWTSGKETQYF. The CDR3 nucleotides read TGCGCCAGCAGGTGGACTAGCGGGAAAGAGACCCAGTACTTC.

This sequence joins TRBV6-5 and TRBJ1-5, with D perhaps matching TRBD1 (5 bases). V lost 5 bases and J 7 bases, leaving 9 bases between the germline ends. Germline V gives CDR1 MNHEY, CDR2 SVGAGI. This CDR3 spans 12 amino acids. CDR3 in amino acids: CASSHGAQPQHF. The CDR3 DNA reads as TGTGCCAGCAGTCATGGGGCCCAGCCCCAGCATTTT.

The genes are TRBV11-2 and TRBJ2-1, with 8 bases aligning to TRBD2. The length of the CDR3 is 14 residues. Germline lookup yields CDR1 SGHAT and CDR2 FQNNGV. V trimming: 1 base; J trimming: 6 bases; junction bases outside the gene matches: 2. The CDR3 coding sequence is TGTGCCAGCAGCTTAGGTCTAGCGGGCAATGAGCAGTTCTTC. Translating it yields CASSLGLAGNEQFF.

CDR3 in amino acids: CAASQWDKIYEQYF. CDR3 nucleotides: TGTGCAGCGAGCCAATGGGACAAGATTTACGAGCAGTACTTC. This sequence joins TRBV12-2 and TRBJ2-7; the table assigns TRBD1, which was not confirmed against the DNA. TRBV12-2 is classified as a pseudogene. The CDR3 extends over 14 amino acids.

The gene calls are TRBV5-4 and TRBJ2-3; the match to TRBD2 covers 9 bases. Unmatched junction bases numbered 0, after V lost 1 base and J lost 6 bases. CDR1 SGHNT and CDR2 YYREEE come from the germline V gene (reference sequence). This CDR3 is built from 13 residues. The CDR3 nucleotides are TGTGCCAGCAGCTTGAGCGGGGGGGATACGCAGTATTTT. Translating gives CASSLSGGDTQYF.

V gene TRBV19 combines with J gene TRBJ1-1, with no clear D. The CDR3 covers 12 residues. CDR1 LNHDA and CDR2 SQIVND come from the germline V gene (reference sequence). V was pared by 1 base and J by 10 bases, with 10 bases between. In DNA, the CDR3 is TGTGCCAGTAGTATAGCGGAGGGAGGAGCTTTCTTT. Translation gives CASSIAEGGAFF.

The chain recombines TRBV29-1 with TRBJ1-4, with TRBD1 matching over 7 bases. After removal of 1 base from V and 3 bases from J, the junction contained 5 bases not matched to a gene. This CDR3 is 15 amino acids long. CDR1 and CDR2 from the germline V gene are SQVTM and ANQGSEA. The CDR3 region is CSVEGTGAPNEKLFF. In DNA form, the CDR3 reads TGCAGCGTTGAAGGAACAGGGGCGCCTAATGAAAAACTGTTTTTT.

This chain uses TRBV7-9 with TRBJ2-1; 11 bases match TRBD2. V trimming: 3 bases; J trimming: 5 bases; junction bases outside the gene matches: 3. The CDR3 sequence is 15 residues long. Germline values: CDR1 SEHNR, CDR2 FQNEAQ (reference sequence). The CDR3 is CASSLGLAVHNEQFF. The CDR3 DNA reads as TGTGCCAGCAGCTTGGGACTAGCGGTACACAATGAGCAGTTCTTC.

DNA of the CDR3: TGTGCCAGCAGCTTAGTCGGGACAGGGGGCTACGCAACCTACGAGCAGTACTTC. This gives the protein CASSLVGTGGYATYEQYF. The chain couples TRBV11-3 to TRBJ2-7; 12 bases align to TRBD1. Germline CDR1 and CDR2: SGHNT and YENEEA. The CDR3 has 18 amino acids. V trimming: 1 base; J trimming: 2 bases; junction bases outside the gene matches: 9.

CDR3: CASLIAGGWYNEQFF. The CDR3, as DNA: TGTGCCAGCTTGATCGCAGGGGGTTGGTACAATGAGCAGTTCTTC. This sequence joins TRBV6-1 and TRBJ2-1, with 7 nucleotides matching TRBD1. CDR1 is MNHNS, CDR2 SASEGT, per germline. This CDR3 is built from 15 residues. J was trimmed by 4 bases and V by 8 bases; bases with no gene match: 11.

CDR3 bases: TGTGCCAGCAGCTTGGGGCAGGGACAGGTACTCGGGGAGCTGTTTTTT. Residues: CASSLGQGQVLGELFF. The V gene is TRBV5-6, the J gene TRBJ2-2; 8 bases agree with TRBD1. Germline V lookup: CDR1 SGHDT, CDR2 YYEEEE. V lost 0 bases, J lost 7 bases, and 8 bases stayed unmatched. The CDR3 has 16 amino acids. The variable domain in full, completed from reference TRBV5-6 and TRBJ2-2, reads DAGVTQSPTHLIKTRGQQVTLRCSPKSGHDTVSWYQQALGQGPQFIFQYYEEEERQRGNFPDRFSGHQFPNYSSELNVNALLLGDSALYLCASSLGQGQVLGELFFGEGSRLTVL.

This chain connects TRBV6-5 to TRBJ2-3; 7 bases align to TRBD2. Unmatched junction bases numbered 1, after V lost 4 bases and J lost 3 bases. CDR1 is MNHEY, CDR2 SVGAGI, per germline. This CDR3 is built from 13 residues. CDR3 nucleotides: TGTGCCAGCAGTTCGGGGGGAACAGATACGCAGTATTTT. Translating gives CASSSGGTDTQYF.

The CDR3 is CASSLEAQTLYNEQFF. The CDR3, as DNA: TGTGCCAGCAGCTTGGAAGCGCAAACCCTCTACAATGAGCAGTTCTTC. This sequence joins TRBV7-9 and TRBJ2-1, with D uncertain. This CDR3 is built from 16 residues. The germline V and J ends were trimmed by 3 bases and 3 bases, with 15 bases remaining between them. The V gene's germline CDR1 is SEHNR and CDR2 FQNEAQ (reference sequence).

The genes are TRBV6-5 and TRBJ1-1; a possible D gene is TRBD1 (5 bases). CDR3 size: 13 residues. CDR1 is MNHEY, CDR2 SVGAGI, per germline. V gave up 3 bases and J gave up 7 bases, with 12 bases separating them. The CDR3 DNA follows: TGTGCCAGCAGTTATAAAGAAGGGGTTGAAGCTTTCTTT. This encodes CASSYKEGVEAFF.

The chain is built from TRBV6-1 and TRBJ1-2; the match to TRBD1 covers 9 bases. The CDR3 extends over 14 amino acids. CDR1 and CDR2 from the germline V gene are MNHNS and SASEGT. Trimming removed 11 bases from V and 4 bases from J; junction bases left unmatched: 11. CDR3 in amino acids: CAGRGDRVGYGYTF. CDR3 DNA: TGTGCCGGAAGGGGGGACAGGGTAGGCTATGGCTACACCTTC.

The chain combines TRBV30 with TRBJ2-7; D is possibly TRBD2 (6 bases). V gave up 0 bases and J gave up 3 bases, with 12 bases separating them. The CDR3 runs 14 residues. Germline V gives CDR1 GTSNPN, CDR2 SVGIG (reference sequence). The CDR3 loop is CAWSVLEGYYEQYF. CDR3 sequence (DNA): TGTGCCTGGAGTGTATTGGAGGGGTACTACGAGCAGTACTTC.